The T cell receptor (beta chain) described here comes from a study of T cells in Graves' hyperthyroidism and ophthalmopathy. Overall study results and limits: Blood also contained most expanded thyroid clonotypes above 0.001.

About this clonotype: The antigen is undetermined.

This CDR3 region has 16 residues. V gave up 8 bases and J gave up 1 base, with 20 bases separating them. Germline CDR1 KGHSH, CDR2 LQKENI. RNA transcripts served as the template for amplifying TCR beta CDR3 regions. When the TCR CDR3 underwent first-round RT-PCR, the HTBI primer set was used. TCRdb re-analysed the multiplex PCR reads in MiXCR, keeping a single row per CDR3 protein. Of around 600,000 distinct CDR3 sequences listed, around 14% were seen once; the top ten hold more than 6%. The sequenced sample consisted of blood. The receptor comes from a woman aged 18-35 years with Graves' ophthalmopathy. The V gene is TRBV18, the J gene TRBJ1-2; TRBD1 might be the D (6 bases). The CDR3 here is CASASRGGRNNYGYTF. The CDR3 DNA reads as TGTGCCAGCGCCAGCCGAGGGGGACGAAATAACTATGGCTACACCTTC.